This passage covers 2 T cell receptor beta chains from one sample sequenced in a study of blood T cell repertoires in COVID-19. Clones were sequenced by immunoSEQ multiplex PCR, and TCRdb holds only the in-frame ones, with some missing. The sample consists of fewer than 110,000 clones, more than 70% of them appearing once. Sequenced input: peripheral blood. Source of these receptors: a human donor in a cohort sampled during active COVID-19.

This chain joins TRBV27 and TRBJ1-1; possible D gene TRBD1, 6 bases. The CDR3 spans 15 residues. Germline CDR1 is MNHEY and CDR2 is SMNVEV (reference sequence). Deletions cut 5 bases from V and 1 base from J, with 14 bases between. CDR3 in DNA: TGTGCCAGCAGTCCCTGGACAGAGACGAACACTGAAGCTTTCTTT. Translation: CASSPWTETNTEAFF.

The rearrangement joins TRBV27 to TRBJ2-3, with 9 bases that match TRBD1. The CDR3 extends over 15 amino acids. The germline V gene has CDR1 MNHEY and CDR2 SMNVEV (reference sequence). The junction had 1 base not matched to a gene; V was cut back by 2 bases and J by 1 base. CDR3 bases: TGTGCCAGCAGTTTAAGGGACAGGGGCACAGATACGCAGTATTTT. Its translation is CASSLRDRGTDTQYF.